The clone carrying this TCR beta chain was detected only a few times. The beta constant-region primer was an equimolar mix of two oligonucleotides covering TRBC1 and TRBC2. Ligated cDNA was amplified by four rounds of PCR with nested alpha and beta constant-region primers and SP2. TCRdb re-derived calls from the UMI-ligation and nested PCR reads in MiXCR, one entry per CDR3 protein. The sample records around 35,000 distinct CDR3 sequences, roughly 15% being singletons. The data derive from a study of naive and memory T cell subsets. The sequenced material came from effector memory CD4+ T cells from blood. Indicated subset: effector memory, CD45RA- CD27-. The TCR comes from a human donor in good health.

The CDR3 coding sequence is TGTGCCAGGACCCGAACCCCCAGCCAGCTCTCTGGGGCCAACGTCCTGACTTTC. Its translation is CARTRTPSQLSGANVLTF. The V gene is TRBV6-9, the J gene TRBJ2-6; D is unclear. The V gene lost 9 bases and the J gene lost 0 bases, with 21 bases spanning the gap. Germline V gene sequence: CDR1 MNHGY, CDR2 SVAAGI. CDR3 length: 18 residues.